This T cell receptor (beta chain) was retrieved from a study of blood T cells in healthy people across ages. The CDR3 runs to 17 residues. CDR1 is MNHEY, CDR2 SVGAGI, per germline. With 4 bases clipped from V and 6 bases from J, the junction kept 9 bases outside the gene matches. The study's findings and limits: Age showed a roughly linear inverse relationship with TCR beta diversity per million T cells.

Only a few counts were recorded for this clonotype. Its specificity is unknown. Using a J-beta primer mix together with a sample-barcoded 5' primer, a second PCR was run for about 6 to 11 cycles. Using its own MiXCR run on the 5' RACE reads, TCRdb lists one record per CDR3 protein. Of 780,000 or so distinct CDR3 sequences in the sample, about 25% were seen once. This sample was also put to use in a study of T cells of mothers and their children. From that second work: More than five children and their three healthy Caucasian mothers were the donors.

The chain combines TRBV6-5 with TRBJ1-6, with 10 bases identical to TRBD1. The clonotype was recovered from a boy aged 5-17 years in good health. Sequenced material: blood. The CDR3 is CASSSLPGQGSNSPLHF. The CDR3 bases are TGTGCCAGCAGTTCGCTACCGGGACAGGGGTCTAATTCACCCCTCCACTTT.